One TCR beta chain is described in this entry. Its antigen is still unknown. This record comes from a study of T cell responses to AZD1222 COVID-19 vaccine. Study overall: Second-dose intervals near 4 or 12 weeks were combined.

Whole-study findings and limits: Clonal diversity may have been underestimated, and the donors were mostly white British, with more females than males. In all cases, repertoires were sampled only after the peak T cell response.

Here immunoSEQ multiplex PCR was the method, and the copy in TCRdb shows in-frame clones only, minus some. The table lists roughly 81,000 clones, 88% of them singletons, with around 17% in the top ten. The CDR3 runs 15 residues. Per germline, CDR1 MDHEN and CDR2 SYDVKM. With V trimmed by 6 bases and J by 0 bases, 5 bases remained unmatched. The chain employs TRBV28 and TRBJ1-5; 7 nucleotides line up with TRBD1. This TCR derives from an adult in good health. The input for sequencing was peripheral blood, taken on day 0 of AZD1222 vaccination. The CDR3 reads CASRIGTVSNQPQHF. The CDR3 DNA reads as TGTGCCAGCAGAATAGGGACAGTTAGCAATCAGCCCCAGCATTTT.